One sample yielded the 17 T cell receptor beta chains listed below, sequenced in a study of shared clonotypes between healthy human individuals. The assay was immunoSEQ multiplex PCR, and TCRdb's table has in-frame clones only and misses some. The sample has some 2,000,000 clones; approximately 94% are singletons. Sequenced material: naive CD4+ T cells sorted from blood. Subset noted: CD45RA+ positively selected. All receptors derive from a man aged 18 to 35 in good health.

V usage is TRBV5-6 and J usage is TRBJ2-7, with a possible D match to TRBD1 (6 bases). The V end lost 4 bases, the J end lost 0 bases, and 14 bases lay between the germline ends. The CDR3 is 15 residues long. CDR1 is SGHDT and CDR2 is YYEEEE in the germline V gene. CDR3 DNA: TGTGCCAGCAGCCCGTTTGACAGGCCCTCCTACGAGCAGTACTTC. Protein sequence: CASSPFDRPSYEQYF. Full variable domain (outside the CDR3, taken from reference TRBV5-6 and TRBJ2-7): DAGVTQSPTHLIKTRGQQVTLRCSPKSGHDTVSWYQQALGQGPQFIFQYYEEEERQRGNFPDRFSGHQFPNYSSELNVNALLLGDSALYLCASSPFDRPSYEQYFGPGTRLTVT.

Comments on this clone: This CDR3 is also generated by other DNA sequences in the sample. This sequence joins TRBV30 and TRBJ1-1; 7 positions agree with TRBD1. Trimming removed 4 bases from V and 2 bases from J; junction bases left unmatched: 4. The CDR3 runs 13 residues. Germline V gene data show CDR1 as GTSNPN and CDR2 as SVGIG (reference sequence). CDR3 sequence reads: CAWNRGSNTEAFF. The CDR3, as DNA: TGTGCCTGGAACAGGGGCTCAAACACTGAAGCTTTCTTT.

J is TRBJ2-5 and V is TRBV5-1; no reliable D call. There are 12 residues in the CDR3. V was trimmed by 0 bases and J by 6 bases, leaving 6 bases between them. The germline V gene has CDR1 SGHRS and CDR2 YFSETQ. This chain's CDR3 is CASSLAFQTQYF. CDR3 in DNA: TGCGCCAGCAGCTTGGCCTTTCAGACCCAGTACTTC.

The CDR3 region has the DNA TGTGCCAGCAGTGAGCGGTTCCCGAACACTGAAGCTTTCTTT. Translation gives CASSERFPNTEAFF. The chain has TRBV25-1 and TRBJ1-1; D call uncertain. Germline CDR1 and CDR2: MGHDK and SYGVNS. Trimming cost V 3 bases and J 1 base, with 9 bases left between them. CDR3 size: 14 residues. Together with reference TRBV25-1 and TRBJ1-1, the CDR3 gives the full variable domain: EADIYQTPRYLVIGTGKKITLECSQTMGHDKMYWYQQDPGMELHLIHYSYGVNSTEKGDLSSESTVSRIRTEHFPLTLESARPSHTSQYLCASSERFPNTEAFFGQGTRLTVV.

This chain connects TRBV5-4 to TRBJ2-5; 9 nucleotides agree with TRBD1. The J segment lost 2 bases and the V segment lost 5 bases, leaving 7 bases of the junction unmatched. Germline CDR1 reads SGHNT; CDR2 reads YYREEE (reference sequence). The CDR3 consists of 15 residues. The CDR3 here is CASRRDRALQETQYF. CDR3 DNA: TGTGCCAGCAGGAGGGACAGGGCGTTACAAGAGACCCAGTACTTC.

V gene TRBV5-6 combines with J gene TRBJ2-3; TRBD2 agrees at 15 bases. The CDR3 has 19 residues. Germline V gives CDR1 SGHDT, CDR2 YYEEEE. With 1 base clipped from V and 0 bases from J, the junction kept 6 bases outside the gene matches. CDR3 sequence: CASSLMGTSGGSSTDTQYF. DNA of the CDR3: TGTGCCAGCAGCTTGATGGGGACTAGCGGGGGGTCTAGCACAGATACGCAGTATTTT.

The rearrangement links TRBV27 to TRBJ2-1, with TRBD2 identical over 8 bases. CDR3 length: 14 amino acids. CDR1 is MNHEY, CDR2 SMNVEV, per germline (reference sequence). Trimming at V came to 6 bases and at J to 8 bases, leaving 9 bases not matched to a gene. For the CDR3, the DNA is TGTGCCAGCAGGCCGACTCTACTAGCGGATGAGCAGTTCTTC. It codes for CASRPTLLADEQFF.

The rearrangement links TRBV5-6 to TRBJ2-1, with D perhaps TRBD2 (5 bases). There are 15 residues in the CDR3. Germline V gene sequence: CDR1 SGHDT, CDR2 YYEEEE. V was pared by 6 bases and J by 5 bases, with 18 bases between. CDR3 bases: TGTGCCAGCAATGAGAGGAGGTACTCTAACAATGAGCAGTTCTTC. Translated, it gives CASNERRYSNNEQFF.

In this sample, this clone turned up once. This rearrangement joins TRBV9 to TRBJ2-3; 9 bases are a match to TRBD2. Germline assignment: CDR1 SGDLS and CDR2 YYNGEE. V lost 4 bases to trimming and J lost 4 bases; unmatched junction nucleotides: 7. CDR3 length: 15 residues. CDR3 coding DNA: TGTGCCAGCAGCCCTATGCTAGCGGGGTCAGATACGCAGTATTTT. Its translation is CASSPMLAGSDTQYF.

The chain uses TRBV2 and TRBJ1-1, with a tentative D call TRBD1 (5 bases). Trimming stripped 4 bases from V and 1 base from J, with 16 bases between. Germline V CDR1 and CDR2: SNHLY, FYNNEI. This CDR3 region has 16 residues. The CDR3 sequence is CASSGIRGEGNTEAFF. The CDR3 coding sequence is TGTGCCAGCAGTGGGATCCGGGGGGAAGGGAACACTGAAGCTTTCTTT.

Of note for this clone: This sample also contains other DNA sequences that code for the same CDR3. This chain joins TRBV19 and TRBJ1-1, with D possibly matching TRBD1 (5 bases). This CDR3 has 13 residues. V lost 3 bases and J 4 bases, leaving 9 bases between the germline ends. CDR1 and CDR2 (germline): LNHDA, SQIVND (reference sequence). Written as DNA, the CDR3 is TGTGCCAGTAGTATCCGGGGGTTCACTGAAGCTTTCTTT. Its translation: CASSIRGFTEAFF.

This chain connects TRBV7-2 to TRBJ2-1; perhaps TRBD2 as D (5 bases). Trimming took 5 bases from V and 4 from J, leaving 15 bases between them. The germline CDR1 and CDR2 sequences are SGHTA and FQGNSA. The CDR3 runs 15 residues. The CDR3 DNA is TGTGCCAGCAGCCTTACGCTAGCCGAATACAATGAGCAGTTCTTC. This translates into CASSLTLAEYNEQFF.

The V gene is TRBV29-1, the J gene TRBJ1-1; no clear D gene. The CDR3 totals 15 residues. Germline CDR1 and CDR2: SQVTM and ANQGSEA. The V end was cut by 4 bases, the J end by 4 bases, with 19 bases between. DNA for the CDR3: TGCAGCGTTGCCCGTTCTTTAGGTGTTGGCACTGAAGCTTTCTTT. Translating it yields CSVARSLGVGTEAFF.

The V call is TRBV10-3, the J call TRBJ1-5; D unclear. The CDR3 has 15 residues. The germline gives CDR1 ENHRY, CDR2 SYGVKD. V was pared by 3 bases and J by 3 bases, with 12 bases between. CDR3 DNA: TGTGCCATCAGTGAAAGCCCGGGTCACAATCAGCCCCAGCATTTT. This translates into CAISESPGHNQPQHF.

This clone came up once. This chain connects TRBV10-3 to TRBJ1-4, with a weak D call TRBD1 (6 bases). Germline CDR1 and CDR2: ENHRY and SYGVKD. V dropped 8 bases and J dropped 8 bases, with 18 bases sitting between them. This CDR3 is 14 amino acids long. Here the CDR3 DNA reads TGTGCCATCCGCTCCGGGGGGGCCGGGGAAAAACTGTTTTTT. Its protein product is CAIRSGGAGEKLFF.

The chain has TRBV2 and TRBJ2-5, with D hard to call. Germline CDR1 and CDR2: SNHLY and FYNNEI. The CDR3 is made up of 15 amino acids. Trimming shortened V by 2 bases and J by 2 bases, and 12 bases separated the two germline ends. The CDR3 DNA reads TGTGCCAGCAGTGAACAAGGGCAGACGCAAGAGACCCAGTACTTC. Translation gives CASSEQGQTQETQYF.

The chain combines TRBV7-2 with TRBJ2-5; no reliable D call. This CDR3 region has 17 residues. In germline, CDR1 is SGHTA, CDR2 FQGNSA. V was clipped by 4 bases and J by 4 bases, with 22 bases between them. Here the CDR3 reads CASSSQTGKTVRETQYF. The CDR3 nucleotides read TGTGCCAGCAGCTCCCAAACTGGGAAGACGGTACGAGAGACCCAGTACTTC.